This TCR beta chain derives from a study of cytomegalovirus exposure and HLA in healthy donors. CDR3 length equals 14 residues. V dropped 2 bases and J dropped 5; count of bases not matched to a gene: 0. Germline assignment: CDR1 MDHEN and CDR2 SYDVKM. A roughly 120-subject validation cohort, separate from the roughly 670-subject first cohort, supplied the donors. Profiling relied on immunoSEQ multiplex PCR, and the TCRdb table lists in-frame clones only, not all of them. The sample holds about 120,000 clones, around 88% seen once. Source material: PBMCs. The chain carries TRBV28 and TRBJ2-5; 12 bases map to TRBD2. The TCR was taken from a man younger than 35 in good health and CMV-seronegative. CDR3 protein: CASSLTSGRETQYF. The CDR3 coding sequence is TGTGCCAGCAGTTTAACTAGCGGGAGGGAGACCCAGTACTTC.